The clone carrying this TCR beta chain was seen a handful of times. The sample originates from a study of control samples from healthy donors and cancer patients. The method was immunoSEQ multiplex PCR; TCRdb's version includes in-frame clones alone and lacks a portion of them. The table has 98,000 or so clones, 79% seen once. This clonotype was sampled from a woman aged 25-40 years in good health. Sequencing input: blood.

The DNA for the CDR3 is TGTGCCACCCAGGGGGGGCGTACAGATACGCAGTATTTT. Amino acid sequence: CATQGGRTDTQYF. This sequence joins TRBV15 and TRBJ2-3; D could derive from TRBD1 or TRBD2 (7 bases each). Germline V gene sequence: CDR1 LNHNV, CDR2 YYDKDF (reference sequence). Trimming took off 8 bases at V and 3 bases at J, with 12 bases between the two ends. The CDR3 is made up of 13 amino acids.